This T cell receptor (beta chain) appears in the sequencing data of a study of cytomegalovirus exposure and HLA in healthy donors. Study findings and constraints: While the bulk of TCR sequences proved rare, some public TCRs turned up in many donors. The listing of some 170 TCR beta chains classed them as cytomegalovirus-associated.

Only in-frame clones appear in the TCRdb table, and some are missing; sequencing was by immunoSEQ multiplex PCR. The sample gives roughly 150,000 clones, more than 75% of which show up once; under 3% is in the top ten. In germline, CDR1 is SNHLY, CDR2 FYNNEI. V was shortened by 6 bases and J by 0 bases, with 12 bases between the two germline ends. The CDR3 runs to 15 residues. This clone turned up a few times. Its specificity is unknown. Among the approximately 110 subjects of the validation cohort, separate from the roughly 700-subject first cohort, were the donors. The chain joins TRBV2 to TRBJ1-5, with a possible D match to TRBD1 (5 bases). This clonotype was obtained from a young man in good health and CMV-seronegative. The sample taken for sequencing was PBMCs. This CDR3 reads CASRATTDSNQPQHF. The CDR3 region has the DNA TGTGCCAGCAGAGCCACGACAGATAGCAATCAGCCCCAGCATTTT.